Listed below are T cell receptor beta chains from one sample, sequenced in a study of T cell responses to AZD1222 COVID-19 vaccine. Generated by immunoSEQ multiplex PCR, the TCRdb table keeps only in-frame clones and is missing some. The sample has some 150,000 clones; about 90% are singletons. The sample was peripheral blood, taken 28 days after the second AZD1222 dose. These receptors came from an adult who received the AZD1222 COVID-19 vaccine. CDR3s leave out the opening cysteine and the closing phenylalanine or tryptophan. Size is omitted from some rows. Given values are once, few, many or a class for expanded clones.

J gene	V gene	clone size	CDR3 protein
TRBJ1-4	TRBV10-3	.	AISQQGANEKLF
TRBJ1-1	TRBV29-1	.	SVLDPYTEAF
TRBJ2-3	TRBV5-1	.	ASSSQGSNTDTQY
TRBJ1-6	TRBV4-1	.	ASSQGTGYLNSPLH
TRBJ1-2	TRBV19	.	ASSIPGRIGYT
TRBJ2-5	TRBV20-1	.	SASLAGAQTQY
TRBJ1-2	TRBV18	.	ASSPLEGKSGYT
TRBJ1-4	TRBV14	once	ASQTVVNEKLF
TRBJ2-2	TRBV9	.	ASSVDQVNTGELF
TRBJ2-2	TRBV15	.	ATSRAGGAGELF
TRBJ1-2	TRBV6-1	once	ASSGSGQAESNYGYT
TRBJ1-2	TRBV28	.	AAGANYGYT
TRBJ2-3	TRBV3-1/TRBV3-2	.	ASSQDVGTRGNTQY
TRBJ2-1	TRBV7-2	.	ASSLGAYNEQF
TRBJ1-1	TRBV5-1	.	ASSLEPLPTEAF
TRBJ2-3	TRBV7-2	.	ASSLLPAGGTDTQY
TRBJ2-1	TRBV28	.	ASSHSGRGSGSGYEQF